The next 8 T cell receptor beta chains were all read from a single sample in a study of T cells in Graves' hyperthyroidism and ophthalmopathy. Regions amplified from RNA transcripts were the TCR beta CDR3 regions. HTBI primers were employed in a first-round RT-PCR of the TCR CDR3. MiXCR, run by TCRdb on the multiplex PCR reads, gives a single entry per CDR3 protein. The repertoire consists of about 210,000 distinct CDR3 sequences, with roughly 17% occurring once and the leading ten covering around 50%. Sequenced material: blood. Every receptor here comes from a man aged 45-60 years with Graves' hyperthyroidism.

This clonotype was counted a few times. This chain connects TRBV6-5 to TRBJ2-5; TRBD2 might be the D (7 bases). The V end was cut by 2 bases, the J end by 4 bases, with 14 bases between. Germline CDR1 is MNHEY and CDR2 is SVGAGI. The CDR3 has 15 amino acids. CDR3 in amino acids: CASSYTLGGGETQYF. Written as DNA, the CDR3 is TGTGCCAGCAGTTACACGTTAGGGGGGGGAGAGACCCAGTACTTC.

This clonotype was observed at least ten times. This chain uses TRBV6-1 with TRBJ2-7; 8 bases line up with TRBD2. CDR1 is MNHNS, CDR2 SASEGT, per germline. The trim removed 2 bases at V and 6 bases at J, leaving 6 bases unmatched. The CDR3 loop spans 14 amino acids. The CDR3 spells CASSETGRASEQYF. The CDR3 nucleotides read TGTGCCAGCAGTGAAACCGGGAGGGCCAGCGAGCAGTACTTC.

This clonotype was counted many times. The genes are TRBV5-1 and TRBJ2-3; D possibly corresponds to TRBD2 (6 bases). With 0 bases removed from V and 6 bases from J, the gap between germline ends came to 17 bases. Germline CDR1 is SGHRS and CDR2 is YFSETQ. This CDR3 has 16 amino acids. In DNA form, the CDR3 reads TGCGCCAGCAGCTTGGCCAGACGGGGACTCATCGATACGCAGTATTTT. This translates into CASSLARRGLIDTQYF. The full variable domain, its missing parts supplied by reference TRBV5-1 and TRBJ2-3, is KAGVTQTPRYLIKTRGQQVTLSCSPISGHRSVSWYQQTPGQGLQFLFEYFSETQRNKGNFPGRFSGRQFSNSRSEMNVSTLELGDSALYLCASSLARRGLIDTQYFGPGTRLTVL.

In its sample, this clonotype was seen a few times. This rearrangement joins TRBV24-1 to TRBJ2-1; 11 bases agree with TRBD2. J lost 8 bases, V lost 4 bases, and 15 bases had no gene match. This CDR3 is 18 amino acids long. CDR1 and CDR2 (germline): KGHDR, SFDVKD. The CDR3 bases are TGTGCCACCAGTGACCTAGGTTATTCTAGCGGGAGGATCGATGAGCAGTTCTTC. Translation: CATSDLGYSSGRIDEQFF.

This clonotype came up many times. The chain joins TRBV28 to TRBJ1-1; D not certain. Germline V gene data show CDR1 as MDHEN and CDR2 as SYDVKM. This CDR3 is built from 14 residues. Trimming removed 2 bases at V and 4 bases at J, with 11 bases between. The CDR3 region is CASSLPTLTTEAFF. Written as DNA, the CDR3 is TGTGCCAGCAGTTTACCTACCCTAACCACTGAAGCTTTCTTT.

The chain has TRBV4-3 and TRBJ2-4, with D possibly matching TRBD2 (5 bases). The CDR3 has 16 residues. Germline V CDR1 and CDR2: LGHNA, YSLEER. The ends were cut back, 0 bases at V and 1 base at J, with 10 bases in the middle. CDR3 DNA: TGCGCCAGCAGCCAAGAGGCGGAGGACGCCAAAAACATTCAGTACTTC. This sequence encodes CASSQEAEDAKNIQYF.

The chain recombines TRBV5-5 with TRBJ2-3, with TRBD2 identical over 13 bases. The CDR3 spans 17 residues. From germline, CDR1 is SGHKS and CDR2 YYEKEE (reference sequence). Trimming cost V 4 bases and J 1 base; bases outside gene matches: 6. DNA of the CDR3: TGTGCCAGCAGCACCCGGACTAGCGGGAGCCGCACAGATACGCAGTATTTT. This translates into CASSTRTSGSRTDTQYF. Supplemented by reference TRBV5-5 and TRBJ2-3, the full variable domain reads DAGVTQSPTHLIKTRGQQVTLRCSPISGHKSVSWYQQVLGQGPQFIFQYYEKEERGRGNFPDRFSARQFPNYSSELNVNALLLGDSALYLCASSTRTSGSRTDTQYFGPGTRLTVL.

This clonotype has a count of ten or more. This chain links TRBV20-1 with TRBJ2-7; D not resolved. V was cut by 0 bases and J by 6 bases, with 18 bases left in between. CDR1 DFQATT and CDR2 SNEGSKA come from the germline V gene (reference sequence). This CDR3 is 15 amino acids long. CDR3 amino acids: CSARDRRHGLSEQYF. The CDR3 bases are TGCAGTGCTAGAGATCGGAGACATGGTTTATCCGAGCAGTACTTC.